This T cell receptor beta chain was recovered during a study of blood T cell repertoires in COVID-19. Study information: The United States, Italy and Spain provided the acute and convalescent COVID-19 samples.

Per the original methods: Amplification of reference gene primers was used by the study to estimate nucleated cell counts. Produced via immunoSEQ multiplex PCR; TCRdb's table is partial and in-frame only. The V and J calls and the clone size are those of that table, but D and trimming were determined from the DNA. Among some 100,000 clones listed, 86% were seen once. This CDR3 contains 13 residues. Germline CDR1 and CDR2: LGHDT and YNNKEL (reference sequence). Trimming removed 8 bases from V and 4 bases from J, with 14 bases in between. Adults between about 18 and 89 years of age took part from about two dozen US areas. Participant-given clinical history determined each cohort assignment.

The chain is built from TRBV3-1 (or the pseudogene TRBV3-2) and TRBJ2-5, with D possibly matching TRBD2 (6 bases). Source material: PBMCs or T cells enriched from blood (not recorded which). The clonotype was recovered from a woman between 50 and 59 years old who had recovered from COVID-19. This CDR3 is CASLEGWGETQYF. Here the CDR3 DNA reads TGTGCCAGCTTGGAGGGATGGGGAGAGACCCAGTACTTC.